The following is a T cell receptor beta chain sequence with its context. Its target is unknown. The data belong to a study of PD-1 blockade in classical Hodgkin lymphoma. On the study more broadly: Administration of nivolumab to patients was at 3 mg/kg intravenously every 2 weeks. General study results and limits: Patients with an early start, nivolumab under 1 year after ASCT, were excluded. The origin of the repertoire differences remains undefined, with disease activity or prior therapy as possible causes.

Here immunoSEQ multiplex PCR was the method, and the copy in TCRdb shows in-frame clones only, minus some. The data show about 21,000 clones, with about 63% seen just once and 5.8% held by the top ten. Every patient relapsed after autologous stem cell transplantation, and brentuximab vedotin exposure varied. The V gene lost 1 base and the J gene lost 2 bases, with 18 bases spanning the gap. Germline lookup yields CDR1 SGHAT and CDR2 FQNNGV. The CDR3 consists of 17 residues. This specimen consisted of peripheral blood mononuclear cells (PBMCs), obtained at baseline. J is TRBJ2-7 and V is TRBV11-2; D may be TRBD2 (6 bases). This receptor was obtained from a human donor with classical Hodgkin lymphoma. CDR3 in DNA: TGTGCCAGCAGCTTAGGGAGGGCCCCTGGACGGCCCTACGAGCAGTACTTC. This translates into CASSLGRAPGRPYEQYF.